Listed here is a single T cell receptor beta chain. The sample comes from a study of blood T cell repertoires in COVID-19. For the study at large: Acute-phase and convalescent COVID-19 samples originated in the United States, Italy and Spain. The analysed material was cDNA or gDNA that came from T cells, B-cell-depleted T cells, or PBMCs.

V was clipped by 5 bases and J by 4 bases, with 9 bases between them. The CDR3 contains 13 residues. The germline CDR1 and CDR2 sequences are LNHDA and SQIVND (reference sequence). Per the authors' pipeline: From reference gene primer amplification, estimates of nucleated cell counts were derived. Method: immunoSEQ multiplex PCR; TCRdb's copy keeps in-frame clones and lacks some. The V and J calls and clone size were taken over from that table, and D and trimming were inferred from the DNA. The sample holds 150,000 to 160,000 clones, roughly 88% seen once. The sequence was obtained from a man in his sixties with COVID-19, enrolled during active disease. The chain couples TRBV19 to TRBJ1-5; unclear D gene. Sequencing was carried out using peripheral blood. The CDR3 DNA reads TGTGCCAGTAGTCAATTAGTTAATCAGCCCCAGCATTTT. It yields the protein CASSQLVNQPQHF.